This is a list of T cell receptor beta chains from one sample in a study of cytomegalovirus exposure and HLA in healthy donors. This table comes from immunoSEQ multiplex PCR, and its TCRdb copy is limited to in-frame clones, with some not included. The data contain 140,000 to 150,000 clones, nearly 80% of them singletons. The sequenced sample consisted of PBMCs. These receptor sequences come from a woman aged 30 to 39 in good health and CMV-seronegative. Each CDR3 is given without its conserved first and last residue.

>TRBV6-5
ASSRRDGYEQY
>TRBV9
ASRGQGRTEAF
>TRBV7-9
ASSLGSLAGGTDTQY
>TRBV27
ASRGSLSRGHYGYT
>TRBV30
AWSVIDGNTIY
>TRBV18
ASSPPRGQGSQPQH
>TRBV5-1
ASSSAGNPYNEQF
>TRBV6-6
ASSRTAGNTIY
>TRBV6-6
ASSYSGTGWAQPQH
>TRBV6-5
ASSPPPDSGETQY
>TRBV4-3
ASSQDGPGGSYEQY
>TRBV11-2
ASSLNLAGLIGDTQY
>TRBV29-1
SVATLAGGSNEQF
>TRBV30
AWMSFYGYT
>TRBV10-1
ASAGQSSSYEQY
>TRBV6-1
ASRGQGSPLH
>TRBV5-4
ASSLGDRGNTGELF
>TRBV7-8
ASSDTGLGANVLT
>TRBV11-3
ASSLAGNTGELF
>TRBV2
ATQSESLMNTEAF
>TRBV4-3
ASSQDPSPGTGGAGYT
>TRBV27
ASSLGGMANQPQH
>TRBV5-6
ASSLGVSHEQY
>TRBV5-6
ASSLFDTTQETQY
>TRBV9
ASSHSPETGVRNYGYT
>TRBV5-1
ASSSRQGAGTEAF
>TRBV5-4
ASSLGPEEDEQY
>TRBV5-5
ASSLWGFGGDSYNEQF
>TRBV30
AWSASDRDEKLF
>TRBV6-1
ASSEGAHQAF
>TRBV2
ASLREHTVEAF
>TRBV6-1
ASSEAPRGSLQPQH
>TRBV4-1
ASSQASSVNTEAF
>TRBV6-5
ASKAGQGGFPEQY
>TRBV30
AWSVSTGNTEAF
>TRBV4-1
ASSQADRASPLH
>TRBV12-5
ASGGQGANYGYT
>TRBV9
ASSVALLAGRYNEQF
>TRBV18
ASSSSQPDQPQH
>TRBV27
ASSLTGGGYEQY
>TRBV7-2
ASRVQGATEAF
>TRBV6-5
ASSYSSPGGTEAF
>TRBV4-1
ASSPRDSGSYEQY
>TRBV5-5
ASSLGDRGLREKLF
>TRBV29-1
SVPQGSTEAF
>TRBV5-1
ASTLGGTSRQETQY
>TRBV6-6
ASSRGGAYGYT
>TRBV27
ASSSPLSNEKLF
>TRBV5-1
ASSLGGLNTEAF
>TRBV19
ASSTTGTNYGYT
>TRBV4-2
ASSQAYGQGGLAGGNNEQF
>TRBV6-1
ASKGGGNSYEQY